The entry below describes one T cell receptor (beta chain). Its antigen is not identified. Assay: immunoSEQ multiplex PCR; the TCRdb copy retains only in-frame clones and omits some. This table has fewer than 500,000 clones, 80% to 95% appearing once. The data were obtained in a study of Ad26.COV2.S vaccination and SARS-CoV-2 variants. Study summary: Once, or twice with 56 days between doses, Ad26.COV2.S was given intramuscularly.

Treatment specified: about 20 received Ad26.COV2.S at low or high dose, single or two shots; 5 received placebo; per-sample allocation not given. Specimens were obtained on day 63 following the first vaccine or placebo injection. An Ad26 vector expressing Wuhan-strain SARS-CoV-2 spike constituted the vaccine. Study results and caveats: Assessments of TCR breadth and depth may have underestimated the total T cell responses. Reported post-vaccination CD8+ and CD4+ T cell responses to spike showed substantial breadth.

V lost 2 bases, J lost 5 bases, and 16 bases lay in between. Germline V gives CDR1 PRHDT, CDR2 FYEKMQ (reference sequence). The length of the CDR3 is 15 residues. This clonotype originated in a person aged 18-60 years who received the Ad26.COV2.S COVID-19 vaccine or a placebo. The J gene is TRBJ2-7, the V gene TRBV13; D may be TRBD2 (7 bases). The sequenced sample was peripheral blood, obtained in a trial of Ad26.COV2.S vaccine versus placebo. CDR3 in amino acids: CASSLLRGARDEQYF. DNA of the CDR3: TGTGCCAGCAGCTTACTTCGGGGGGCACGCGACGAGCAGTACTTC.